This section outlines one T cell receptor (beta chain) sequence together with its context. Its antigen is as yet unknown. The data were taken from a study of T cell responses to AZD1222 COVID-19 vaccine. Study-wide background: Timing groups of about 4 and about 12 weeks for second doses were pooled.

The CDR3 consists of 16 residues. From germline, CDR1 is SGHNT and CDR2 YYREEE (reference sequence). V was clipped by 4 bases and J by 4 bases, with 20 bases between them. Whole-study findings and limits: Spike-specific TCR breadth and depth rose after two AZD1222 doses. The donor cohort was predominantly white British with a female majority, and clonal diversity may have been underestimated. Per reports, nearly half of all spike-specific TCRs target regions that are unmutated in variants.

Clones were read by immunoSEQ multiplex PCR, and TCRdb kept only the in-frame ones, dropping some. The sample gives fewer than 200,000 clones, around 90% of which show up once; around 5.8% is in the top ten. The chain couples TRBV5-4 to TRBJ1-1; D might be TRBD1 (6 bases). The TCR was taken from an adult in good health. The sample consisted of peripheral blood, taken on day 0 of AZD1222 vaccination. The CDR3 here is CASSPQTGQRFTEAFF. CDR3 bases: TGTGCCAGCAGCCCCCAGACAGGACAGAGGTTCACTGAAGCTTTCTTT.